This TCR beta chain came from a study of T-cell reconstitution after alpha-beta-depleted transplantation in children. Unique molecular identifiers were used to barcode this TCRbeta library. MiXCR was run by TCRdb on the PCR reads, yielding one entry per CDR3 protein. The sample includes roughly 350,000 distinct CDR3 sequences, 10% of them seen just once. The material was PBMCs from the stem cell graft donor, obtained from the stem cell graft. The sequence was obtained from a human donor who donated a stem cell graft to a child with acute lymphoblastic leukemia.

The CDR3 here is CASSFRRIGLGGYTF. The CDR3 nucleotides read TGTGCCAGCAGTTTTAGGAGGATTGGCTTGGGTGGCTACACCTTC. The rearrangement uses TRBV12-3 or TRBV12-4 and TRBJ1-2, with D hard to call. This CDR3 spans 15 amino acids. The V end lost 3 bases, the J end lost 7 bases, and 18 bases lay between the germline ends.